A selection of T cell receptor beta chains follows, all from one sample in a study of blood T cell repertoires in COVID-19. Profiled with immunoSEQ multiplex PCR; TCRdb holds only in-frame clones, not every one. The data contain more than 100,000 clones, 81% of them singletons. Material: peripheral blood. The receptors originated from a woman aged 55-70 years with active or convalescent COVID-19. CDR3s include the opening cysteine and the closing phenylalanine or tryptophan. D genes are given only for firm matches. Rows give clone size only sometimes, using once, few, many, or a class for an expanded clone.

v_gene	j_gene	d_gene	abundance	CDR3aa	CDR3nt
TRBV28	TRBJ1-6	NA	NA	CASSLPQKNNSPLHF	TGTGCCAGCAGTTTACCACAGAAGAATAATTCACCCCTCCACTTT
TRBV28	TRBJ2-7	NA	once	CASSPLTDRYEQYF	TGTGCCAGCAGTCCGTTGACAGATCGCTACGAGCAGTACTTC
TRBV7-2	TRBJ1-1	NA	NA	CASSLGAENTEAFF	TGTGCCAGCAGCCTAGGGGCCGAGAACACTGAAGCTTTCTTT
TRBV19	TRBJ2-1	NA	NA	CATRLVADSYNEQFF	TGTGCCACCCGGCTTGTAGCGGACTCCTACAATGAGCAGTTCTTC
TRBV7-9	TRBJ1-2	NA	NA	CASSLDQGYGYTF	TGTGCCAGCAGCTTAGATCAGGGCTATGGCTACACCTTC
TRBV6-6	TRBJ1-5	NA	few	CASSYWTANQPQHF	TGTGCCAGCAGTTATTGGACAGCTAATCAGCCCCAGCATTTT
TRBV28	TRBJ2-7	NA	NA	CASSFLFGQTYEQYF	TGTGCCAGCAGTTTTTTATTTGGCCAGACCTACGAGCAGTACTTC
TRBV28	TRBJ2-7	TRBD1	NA	CASSGTGTGLSYEQYF	TGTGCCAGCAGTGGAACCGGGACAGGGTTGTCCTACGAGCAGTACTTC
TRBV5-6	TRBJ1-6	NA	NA	CASRRDGGIYNSPLHF	TGTGCCAGCAGACGGGACGGAGGGATCTATAATTCACCCCTCCACTTT
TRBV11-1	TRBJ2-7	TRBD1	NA	CASSLVAGTDTYEQYF	TGTGCCAGCAGCTTAGTCGCCGGGACAGATACCTACGAGCAGTACTTC
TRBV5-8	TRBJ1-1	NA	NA	CASSTRGPEAFF	TGTGCCAGCAGCACCAGGGGACCTGAAGCTTTCTTT
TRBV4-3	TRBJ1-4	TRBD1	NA	CASSQDPGQGNEKLFF	TGCGCCAGCAGCCAAGATCCGGGACAGGGGAATGAAAAACTGTTTTTT
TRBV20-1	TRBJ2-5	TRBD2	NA	CSASTSGRAKTQYF	TGCAGTGCAAGTACTAGCGGGCGGGCCAAGACCCAGTACTTC
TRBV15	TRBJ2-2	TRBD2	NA	CATSRDPGGTGELFF	TGTGCCACCAGCAGAGACCCGGGGGGGACGGGGGAGCTGTTTTTT
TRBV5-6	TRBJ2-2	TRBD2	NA	CASSRSGRGYTGELFF	TGTGCCAGCAGCCGTAGCGGGAGAGGGTACACCGGGGAGCTGTTTTTT
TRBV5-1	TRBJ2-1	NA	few	CASSLLGQGIYNEQFF	TGCGCCAGCAGCCTCTTGGGGCAGGGAATATACAATGAGCAGTTCTTC
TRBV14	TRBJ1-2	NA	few	CASSQERGRGYTF	TGTGCCAGCAGCCAAGAGCGGGGTAGAGGCTACACCTTC
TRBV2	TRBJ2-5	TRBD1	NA	CASNTGQGYETQYF	TGTGCCAGCAACACGGGACAGGGGTACGAGACCCAGTACTTC
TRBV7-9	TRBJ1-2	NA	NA	CASSNSYGYTF	TGTGCCAGCAGCAACAGCTATGGCTACACCTTC
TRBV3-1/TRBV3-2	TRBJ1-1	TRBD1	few	CASSQGNRGGVFF	TGTGCCAGCAGCCAAGGAAACAGGGGGGGGGTTTTCTTT
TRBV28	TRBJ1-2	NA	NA	CAGGHKGIEYGYTF	TGTGCTGGGGGACATAAGGGAATCGAATATGGCTACACCTTC
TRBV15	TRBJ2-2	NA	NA	CATSRGQTANTGELFF	TGTGCCACCAGCAGAGGACAGACCGCGAACACCGGGGAGCTGTTTTTT
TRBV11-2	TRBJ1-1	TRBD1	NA	CASSLLQGALTEAFF	TGTGCCAGCAGCTTATTACAGGGGGCTTTAACTGAAGCTTTCTTT
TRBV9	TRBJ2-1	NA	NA	CASSGIRGDGNEQFF	TGTGCCAGCAGCGGGATACGAGGCGATGGCAATGAGCAGTTCTTC
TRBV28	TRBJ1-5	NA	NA	CASSLSGRVYNQPQHF	TGTGCCAGCAGTTTATCAGGCAGGGTATACAATCAGCCCCAGCATTTT
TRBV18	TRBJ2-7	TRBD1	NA	CASSPGTGGAEQYF	TGTGCCAGCTCCCCCGGGACAGGGGGCGCCGAGCAGTACTTC
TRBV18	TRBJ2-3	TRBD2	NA	CASSARTSGSSDTQYF	TGTGCCAGCTCAGCCAGGACTAGCGGGAGTTCAGATACGCAGTATTTT
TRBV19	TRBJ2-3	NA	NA	CASSIGGTFTDTQYF	TGTGCCAGTAGTATAGGAGGTACCTTCACAGATACGCAGTATTTT
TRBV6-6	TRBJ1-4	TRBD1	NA	CATRGTGGEKLFF	TGTGCCACCCGCGGGACAGGGGGCGAAAAACTGTTTTTT
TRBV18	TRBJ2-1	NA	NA	CASSQGGGPNEQFF	TGTGCCAGCTCACAAGGGGGAGGGCCCAATGAGCAGTTCTTC
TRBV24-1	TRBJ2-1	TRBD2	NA	CATSDLRLAGADNEQFF	TGTGCCACCAGTGATTTACGACTAGCGGGAGCCGACAATGAGCAGTTCTTC